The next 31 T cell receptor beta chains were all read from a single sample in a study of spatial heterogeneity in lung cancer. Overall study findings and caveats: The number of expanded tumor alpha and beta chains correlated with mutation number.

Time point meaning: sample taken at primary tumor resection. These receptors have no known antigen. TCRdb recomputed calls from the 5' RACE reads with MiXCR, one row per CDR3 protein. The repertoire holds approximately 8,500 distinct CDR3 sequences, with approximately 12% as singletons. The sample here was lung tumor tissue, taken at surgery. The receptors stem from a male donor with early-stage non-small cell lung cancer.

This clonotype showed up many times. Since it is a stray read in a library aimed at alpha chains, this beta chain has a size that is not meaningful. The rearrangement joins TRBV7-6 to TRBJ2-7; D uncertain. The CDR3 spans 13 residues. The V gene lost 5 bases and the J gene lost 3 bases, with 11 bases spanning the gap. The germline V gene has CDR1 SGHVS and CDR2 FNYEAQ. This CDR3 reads CASSAGPNYEQYF. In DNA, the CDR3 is TGTGCCAGCAGCGCAGGACCGAACTACGAGCAGTACTTC.

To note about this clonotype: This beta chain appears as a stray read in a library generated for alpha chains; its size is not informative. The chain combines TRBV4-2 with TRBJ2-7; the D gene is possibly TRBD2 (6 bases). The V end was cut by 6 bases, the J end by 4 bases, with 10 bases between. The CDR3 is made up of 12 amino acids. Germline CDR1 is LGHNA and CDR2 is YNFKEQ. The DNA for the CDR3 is TGTGCCAGCAGGGGGGGAGAATACGAGCAGTACTTC. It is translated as CASRGGEYEQYF.

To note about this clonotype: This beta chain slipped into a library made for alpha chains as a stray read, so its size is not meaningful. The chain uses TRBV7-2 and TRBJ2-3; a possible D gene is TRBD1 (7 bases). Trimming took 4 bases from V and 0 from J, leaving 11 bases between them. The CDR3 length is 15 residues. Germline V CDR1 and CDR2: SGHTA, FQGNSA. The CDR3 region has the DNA TGTGCCAGCAGCTCAGGGGGGACTAGCACAGATACGCAGTATTTT. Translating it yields CASSSGGTSTDTQYF.

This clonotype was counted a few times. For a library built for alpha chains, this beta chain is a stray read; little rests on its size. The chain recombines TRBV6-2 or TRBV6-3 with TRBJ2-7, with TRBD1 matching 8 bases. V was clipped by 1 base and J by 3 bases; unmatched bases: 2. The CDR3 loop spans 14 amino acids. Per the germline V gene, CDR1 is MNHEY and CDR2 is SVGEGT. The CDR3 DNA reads TGTGCCAGCAGTTACTTCGGACAGGGCTACGAGCAGTACTTC. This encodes CASSYFGQGYEQYF.

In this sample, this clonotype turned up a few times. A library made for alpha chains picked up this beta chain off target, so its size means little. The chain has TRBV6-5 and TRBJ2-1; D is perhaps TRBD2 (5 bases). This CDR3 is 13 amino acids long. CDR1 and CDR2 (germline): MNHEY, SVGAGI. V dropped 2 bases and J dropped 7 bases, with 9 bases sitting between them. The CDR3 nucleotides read TGTGCCAGCAGTTACGTCCGGGGAAATGAGCAGTTCTTC. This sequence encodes CASSYVRGNEQFF.

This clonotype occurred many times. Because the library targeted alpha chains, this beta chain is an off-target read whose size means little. The CDR3 DNA is TGTGCCAGCGGGGGAAATGAGCAGTTCTTC. Protein: CASGGNEQFF. This chain joins TRBV2 and TRBJ2-1; D is tentatively TRBD1 or TRBD2 (5 bases each). The CDR3 spans 10 residues. The V and J ends lost 8 bases and 7 bases respectively, with 6 bases between them. From germline, CDR1 is SNHLY and CDR2 FYNNEI.

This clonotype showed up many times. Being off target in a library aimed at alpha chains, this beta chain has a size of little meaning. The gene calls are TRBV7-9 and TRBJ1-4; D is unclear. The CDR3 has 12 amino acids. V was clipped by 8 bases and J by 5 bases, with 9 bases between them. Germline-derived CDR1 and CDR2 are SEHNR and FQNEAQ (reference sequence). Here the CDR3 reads CASLGGNEKLFF. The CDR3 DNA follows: TGTGCCAGCCTAGGTGGGAATGAAAAACTGTTTTTT.

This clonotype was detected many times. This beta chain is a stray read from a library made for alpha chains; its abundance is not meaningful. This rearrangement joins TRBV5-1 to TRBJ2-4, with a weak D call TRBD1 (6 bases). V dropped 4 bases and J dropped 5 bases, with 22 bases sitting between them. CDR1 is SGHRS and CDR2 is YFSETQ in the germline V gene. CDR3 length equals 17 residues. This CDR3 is CASSTDSLQGRQNIQYF. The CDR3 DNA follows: TGCGCCAGCAGCACGGATTCCCTACAGGGTCGCCAAAACATTCAGTACTTC.

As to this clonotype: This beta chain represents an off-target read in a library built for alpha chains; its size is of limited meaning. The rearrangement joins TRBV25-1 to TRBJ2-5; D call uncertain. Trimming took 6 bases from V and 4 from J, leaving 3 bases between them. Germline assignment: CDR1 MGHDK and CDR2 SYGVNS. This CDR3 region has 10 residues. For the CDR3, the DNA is TGTGCCAGCAGAAGAGAGACCCAGTACTTC. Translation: CASRRETQYF.

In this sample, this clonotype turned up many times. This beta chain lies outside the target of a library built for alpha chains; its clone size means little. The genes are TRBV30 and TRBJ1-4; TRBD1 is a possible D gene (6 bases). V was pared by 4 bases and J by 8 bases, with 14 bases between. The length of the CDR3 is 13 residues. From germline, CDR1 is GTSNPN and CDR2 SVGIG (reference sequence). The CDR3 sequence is CAWKEKGGEKLFF. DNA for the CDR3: TGTGCCTGGAAGGAGAAGGGGGGCGAAAAACTGTTTTTT.

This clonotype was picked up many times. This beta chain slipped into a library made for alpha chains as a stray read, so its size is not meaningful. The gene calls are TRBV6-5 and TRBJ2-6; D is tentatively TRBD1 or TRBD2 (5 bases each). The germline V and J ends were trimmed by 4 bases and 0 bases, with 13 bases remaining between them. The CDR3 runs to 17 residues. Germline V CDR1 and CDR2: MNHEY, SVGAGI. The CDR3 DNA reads TGTGCCAGCAGTTGGGGGTTGAGGCACTCTGGGGCCAACGTCCTGACTTTC. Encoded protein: CASSWGLRHSGANVLTF.

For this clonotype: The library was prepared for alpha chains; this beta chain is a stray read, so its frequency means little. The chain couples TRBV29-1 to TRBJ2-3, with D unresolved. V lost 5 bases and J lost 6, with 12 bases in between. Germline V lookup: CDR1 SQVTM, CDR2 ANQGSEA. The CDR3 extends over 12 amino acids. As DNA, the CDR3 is TGCAGCGTTTCGAAAGGGCCGGATACGCAGTATTTT. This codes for CSVSKGPDTQYF.

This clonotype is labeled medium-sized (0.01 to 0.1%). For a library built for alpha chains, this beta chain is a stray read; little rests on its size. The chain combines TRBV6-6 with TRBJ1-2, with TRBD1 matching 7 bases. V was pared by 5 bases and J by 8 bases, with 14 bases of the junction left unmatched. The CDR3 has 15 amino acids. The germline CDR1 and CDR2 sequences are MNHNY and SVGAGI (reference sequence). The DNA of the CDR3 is TGTGCCAGCAGTCGTCAGGGGGGGGAAGTGGAGGGCTACACCTTC. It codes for CASSRQGGEVEGYTF.

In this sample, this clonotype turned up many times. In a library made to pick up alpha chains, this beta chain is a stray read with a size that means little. CDR3 DNA: TGCAGCGTCCAGACAGGGGGAGGTGGGGCCAACGTCCTGACTTTC. It specifies CSVQTGGGGANVLTF. V is TRBV29-1 and J is TRBJ2-6; 9 bases fit TRBD1. Germline CDR1 SQVTM, CDR2 ANQGSEA. V was pared by 6 bases and J by 3 bases, with 6 bases of the junction left unmatched. This CDR3 is 15 amino acids long.

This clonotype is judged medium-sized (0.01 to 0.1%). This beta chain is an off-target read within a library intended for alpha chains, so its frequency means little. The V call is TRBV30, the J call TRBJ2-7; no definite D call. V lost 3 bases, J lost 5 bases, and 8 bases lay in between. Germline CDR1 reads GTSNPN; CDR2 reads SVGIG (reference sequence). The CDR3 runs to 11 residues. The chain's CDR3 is CAWRPVDEQYF. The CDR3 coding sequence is TGTGCCTGGAGGCCGGTGGACGAGCAGTACTTC.

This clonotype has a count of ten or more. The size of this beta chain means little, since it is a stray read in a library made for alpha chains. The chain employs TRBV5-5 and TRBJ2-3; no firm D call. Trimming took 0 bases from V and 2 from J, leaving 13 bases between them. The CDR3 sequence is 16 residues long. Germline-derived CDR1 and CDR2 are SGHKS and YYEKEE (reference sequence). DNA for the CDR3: TGTGCCAGCAGCTTGGCGGTACAGAGACACACAGATACGCAGTATTTT. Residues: CASSLAVQRHTDTQYF.

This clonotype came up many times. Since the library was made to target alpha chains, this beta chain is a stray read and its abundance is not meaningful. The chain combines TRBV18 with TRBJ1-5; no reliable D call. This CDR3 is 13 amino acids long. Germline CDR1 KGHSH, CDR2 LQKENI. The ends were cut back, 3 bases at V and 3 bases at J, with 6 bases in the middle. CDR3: CASSPDNNQPQHF. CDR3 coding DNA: TGTGCCAGCTCACCTGACAACAATCAGCCCCAGCATTTT. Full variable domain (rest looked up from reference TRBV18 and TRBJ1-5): NAGVMQNPRHLVRRRGQEARLRCSPMKGHSHVYWYRQLPEEGLKFMVYLQKENIIDESGMPKERFSAEFPKEGPSILRIQQVVRGDSAAYFCASSPDNNQPQHFGDGTRLSIL.

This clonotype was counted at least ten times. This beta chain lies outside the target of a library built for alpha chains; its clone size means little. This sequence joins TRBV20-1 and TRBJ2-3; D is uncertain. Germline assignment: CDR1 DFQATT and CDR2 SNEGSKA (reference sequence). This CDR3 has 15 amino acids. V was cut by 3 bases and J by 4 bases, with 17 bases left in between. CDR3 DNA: TGCAGTGCTAGCCGTGGTCTGGATTTATCAGATACGCAGTATTTT. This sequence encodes CSASRGLDLSDTQYF.

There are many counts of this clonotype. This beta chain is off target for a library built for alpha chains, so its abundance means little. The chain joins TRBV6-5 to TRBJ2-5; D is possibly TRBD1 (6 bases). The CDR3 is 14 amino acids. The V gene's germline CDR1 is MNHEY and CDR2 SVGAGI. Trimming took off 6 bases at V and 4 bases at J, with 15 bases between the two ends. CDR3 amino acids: CASRQGRARETQYF. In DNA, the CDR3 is TGTGCCAGCAGACAGGGTCGTGCAAGAGAGACCCAGTACTTC.

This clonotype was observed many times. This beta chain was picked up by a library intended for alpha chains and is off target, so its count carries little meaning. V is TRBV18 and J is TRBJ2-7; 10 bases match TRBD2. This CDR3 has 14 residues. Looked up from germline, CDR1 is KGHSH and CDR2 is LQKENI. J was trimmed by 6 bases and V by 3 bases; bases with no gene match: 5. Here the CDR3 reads CASSPASGSGEQYF. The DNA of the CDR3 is TGTGCCAGCTCACCGGCTAGCGGGAGTGGCGAGCAGTACTTC.

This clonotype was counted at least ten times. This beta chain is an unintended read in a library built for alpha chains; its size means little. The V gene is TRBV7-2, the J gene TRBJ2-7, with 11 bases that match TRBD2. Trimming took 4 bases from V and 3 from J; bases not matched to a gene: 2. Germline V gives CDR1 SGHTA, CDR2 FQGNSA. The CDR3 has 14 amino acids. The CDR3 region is CASSSGTSGYEQYF. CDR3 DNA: TGTGCCAGCAGCTCAGGGACTAGCGGCTACGAGCAGTACTTC.

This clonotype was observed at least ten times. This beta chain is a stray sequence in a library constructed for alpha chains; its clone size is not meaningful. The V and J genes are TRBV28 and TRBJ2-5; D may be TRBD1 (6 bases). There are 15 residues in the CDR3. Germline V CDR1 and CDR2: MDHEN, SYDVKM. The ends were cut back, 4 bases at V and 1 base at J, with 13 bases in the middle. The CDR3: CASSSPPQGQETQYF. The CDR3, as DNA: TGTGCCAGCAGTTCACCGCCACAGGGCCAAGAGACCCAGTACTTC.

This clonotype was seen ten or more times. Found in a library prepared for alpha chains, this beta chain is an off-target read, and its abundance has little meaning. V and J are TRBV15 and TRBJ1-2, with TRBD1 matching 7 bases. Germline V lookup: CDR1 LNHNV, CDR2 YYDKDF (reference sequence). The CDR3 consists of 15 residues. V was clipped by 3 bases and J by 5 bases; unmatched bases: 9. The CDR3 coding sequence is TGTGCCACCAGCAGGGAGAGGCAGGGGGAGTATGGCTACACCTTC. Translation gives CATSRERQGEYGYTF.

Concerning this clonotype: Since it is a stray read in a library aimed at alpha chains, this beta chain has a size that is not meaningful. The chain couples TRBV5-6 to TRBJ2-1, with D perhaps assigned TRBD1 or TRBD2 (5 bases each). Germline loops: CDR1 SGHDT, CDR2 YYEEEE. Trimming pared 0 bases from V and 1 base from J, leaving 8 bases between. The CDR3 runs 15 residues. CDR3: CASSLGGVSYNEQFF. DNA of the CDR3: TGTGCCAGCAGCTTGGGAGGGGTTTCCTACAATGAGCAGTTCTTC. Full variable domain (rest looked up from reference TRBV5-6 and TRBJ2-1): DAGVTQSPTHLIKTRGQQVTLRCSPKSGHDTVSWYQQALGQGPQFIFQYYEEEERQRGNFPDRFSGHQFPNYSSELNVNALLLGDSALYLCASSLGGVSYNEQFFGPGTRLTVL.

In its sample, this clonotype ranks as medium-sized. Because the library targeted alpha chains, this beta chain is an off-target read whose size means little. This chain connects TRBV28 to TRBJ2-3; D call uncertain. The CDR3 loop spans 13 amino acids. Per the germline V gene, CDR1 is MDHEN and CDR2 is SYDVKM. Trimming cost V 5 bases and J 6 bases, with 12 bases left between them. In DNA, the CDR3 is TGTGCCAGCAGTACCCCATCCGGGGATACGCAGTATTTT. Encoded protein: CASSTPSGDTQYF.

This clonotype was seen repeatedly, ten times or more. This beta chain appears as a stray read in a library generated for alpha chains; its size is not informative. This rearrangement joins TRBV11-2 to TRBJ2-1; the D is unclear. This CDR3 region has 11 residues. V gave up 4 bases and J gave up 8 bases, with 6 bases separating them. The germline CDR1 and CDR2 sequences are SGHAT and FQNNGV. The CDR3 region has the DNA TGTGCCAGCAGCTCCTTGGATGAGCAGTTCTTC. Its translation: CASSSLDEQFF. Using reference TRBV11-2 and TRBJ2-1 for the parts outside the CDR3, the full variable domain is EAGVAQSPRYKIIEKRQSVAFWCNPISGHATLYWYQQILGQGPKLLIQFQNNGVVDDSQLPKDRFSAERLKGVDSTLKIQPAKLEDSAVYLCASSSLDEQFFGPGTRLTVL.

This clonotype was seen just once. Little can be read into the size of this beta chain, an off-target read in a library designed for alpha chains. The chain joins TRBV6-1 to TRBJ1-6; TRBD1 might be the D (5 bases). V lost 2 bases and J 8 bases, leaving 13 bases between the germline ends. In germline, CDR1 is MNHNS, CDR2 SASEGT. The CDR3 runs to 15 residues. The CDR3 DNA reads TGTGCCAGCAGTGAACAGGCGCGGGGCTATTCACCCCTCCACTTT. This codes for CASSEQARGYSPLHF.

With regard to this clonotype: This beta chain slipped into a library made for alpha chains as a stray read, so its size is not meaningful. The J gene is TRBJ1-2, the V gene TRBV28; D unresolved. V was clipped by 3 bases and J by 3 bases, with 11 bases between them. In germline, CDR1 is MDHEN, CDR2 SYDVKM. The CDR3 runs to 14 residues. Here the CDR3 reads CASSLSPAYYGYTF. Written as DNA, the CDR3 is TGTGCCAGCAGTTTGAGTCCGGCCTACTATGGCTACACCTTC.

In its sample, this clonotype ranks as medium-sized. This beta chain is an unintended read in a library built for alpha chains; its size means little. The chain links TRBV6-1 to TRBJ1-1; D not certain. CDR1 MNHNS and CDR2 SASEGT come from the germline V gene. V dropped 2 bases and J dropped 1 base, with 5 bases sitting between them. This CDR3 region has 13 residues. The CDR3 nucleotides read TGTGCCAGCAGTGAAAAGGGGAACACTGAAGCTTTCTTT. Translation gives CASSEKGNTEAFF.

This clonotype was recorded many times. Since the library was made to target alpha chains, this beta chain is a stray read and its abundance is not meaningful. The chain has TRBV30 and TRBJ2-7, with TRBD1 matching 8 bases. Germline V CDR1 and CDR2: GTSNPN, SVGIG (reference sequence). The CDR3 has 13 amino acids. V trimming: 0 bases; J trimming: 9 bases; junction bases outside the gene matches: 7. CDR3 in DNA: TGTGCCTGGAGTGTGTCCGTGGGACAGGTGCAGTACTTC. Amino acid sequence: CAWSVSVGQVQYF.

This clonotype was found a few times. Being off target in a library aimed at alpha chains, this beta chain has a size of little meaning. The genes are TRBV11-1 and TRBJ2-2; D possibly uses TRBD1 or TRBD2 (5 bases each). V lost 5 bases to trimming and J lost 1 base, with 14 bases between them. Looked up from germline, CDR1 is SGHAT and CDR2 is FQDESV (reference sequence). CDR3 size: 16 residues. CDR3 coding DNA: TGTGCCAGCAGCGGGGCTTGGGGGATGAACACCGGGGAGCTGTTTTTT. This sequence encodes CASSGAWGMNTGELFF.